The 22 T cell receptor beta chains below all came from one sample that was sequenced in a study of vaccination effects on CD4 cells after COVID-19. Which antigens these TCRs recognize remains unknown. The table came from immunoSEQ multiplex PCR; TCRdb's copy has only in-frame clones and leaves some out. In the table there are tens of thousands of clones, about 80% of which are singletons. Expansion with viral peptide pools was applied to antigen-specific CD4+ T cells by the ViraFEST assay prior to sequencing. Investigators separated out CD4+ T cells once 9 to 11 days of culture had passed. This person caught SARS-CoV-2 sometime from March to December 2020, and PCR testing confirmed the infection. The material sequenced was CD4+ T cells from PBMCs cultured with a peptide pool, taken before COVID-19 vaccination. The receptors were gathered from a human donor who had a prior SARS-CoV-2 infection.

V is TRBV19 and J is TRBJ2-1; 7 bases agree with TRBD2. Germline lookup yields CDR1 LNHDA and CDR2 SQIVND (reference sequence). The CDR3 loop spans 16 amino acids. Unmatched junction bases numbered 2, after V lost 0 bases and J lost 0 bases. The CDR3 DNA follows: TGTGCCAGTAGTATAGAGGGCGGGAGCTCCTACAATGAGCAGTTCTTC. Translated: CASSIEGGSSYNEQFF.

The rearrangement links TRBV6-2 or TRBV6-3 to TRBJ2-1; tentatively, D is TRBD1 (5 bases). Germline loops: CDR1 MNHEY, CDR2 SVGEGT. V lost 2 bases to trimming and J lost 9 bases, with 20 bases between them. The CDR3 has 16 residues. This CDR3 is CASSYLQVGFRGEQFF. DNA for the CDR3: TGTGCCAGCAGTTACCTACAGGTTGGGTTTAGGGGTGAGCAGTTCTTC.

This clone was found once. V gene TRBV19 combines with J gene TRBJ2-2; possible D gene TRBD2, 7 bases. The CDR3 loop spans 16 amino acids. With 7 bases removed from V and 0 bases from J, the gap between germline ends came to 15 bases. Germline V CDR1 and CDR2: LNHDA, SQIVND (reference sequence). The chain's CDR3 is CASKRRGGANTGELFF. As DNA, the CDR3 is TGTGCCAGTAAAAGGAGGGGGGGAGCGAACACCGGGGAGCTGTTTTTT. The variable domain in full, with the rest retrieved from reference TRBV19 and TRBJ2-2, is DGGITQSPKYLFRKEGQNVTLSCEQNLNHDAMYWYRQDPGQGLRLIYYSQIVNDFQKGDIAEGYSVSREKKESFPLTVTSAQKNPTAFYLCASKRRGGANTGELFFGEGSRLTVL.

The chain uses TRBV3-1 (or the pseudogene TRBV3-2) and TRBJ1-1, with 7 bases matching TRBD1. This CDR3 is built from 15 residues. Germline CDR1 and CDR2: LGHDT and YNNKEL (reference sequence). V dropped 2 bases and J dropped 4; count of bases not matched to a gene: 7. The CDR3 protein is CASSQMGQLGTEAFF. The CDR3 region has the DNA TGTGCCAGCAGCCAAATGGGACAGCTGGGCACTGAAGCTTTCTTT.

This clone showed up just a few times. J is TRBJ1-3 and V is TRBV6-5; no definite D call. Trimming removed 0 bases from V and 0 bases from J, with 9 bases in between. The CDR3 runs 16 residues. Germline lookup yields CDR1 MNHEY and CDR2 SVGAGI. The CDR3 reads CASSYSPDLSGNTIYF. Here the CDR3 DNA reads TGTGCCAGCAGTTACTCACCGGACCTCTCTGGAAACACCATATATTTT.

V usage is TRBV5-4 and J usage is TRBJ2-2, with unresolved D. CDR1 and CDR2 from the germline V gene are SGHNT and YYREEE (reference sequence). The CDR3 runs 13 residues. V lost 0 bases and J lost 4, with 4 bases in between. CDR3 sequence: CASSLGGTGELFF. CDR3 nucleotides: TGTGCCAGCAGCTTGGGCGGCACCGGGGAGCTGTTTTTT. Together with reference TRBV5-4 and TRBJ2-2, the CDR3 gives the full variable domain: ETGVTQSPTHLIKTRGQQVTLRCSSQSGHNTVSWYQQALGQGPQFIFQYYREEENGRGNFPPRFSGLQFPNYSSELNVNALELDDSALYLCASSLGGTGELFFGEGSRLTVL.

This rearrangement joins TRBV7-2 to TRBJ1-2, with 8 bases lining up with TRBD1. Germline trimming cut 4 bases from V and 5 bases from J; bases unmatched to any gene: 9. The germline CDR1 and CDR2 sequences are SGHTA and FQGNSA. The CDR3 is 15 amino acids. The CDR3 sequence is CASSSDRTGSYGYTF. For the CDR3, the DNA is TGTGCCAGCAGCTCGGATCGGACAGGGTCTTATGGCTACACCTTC.

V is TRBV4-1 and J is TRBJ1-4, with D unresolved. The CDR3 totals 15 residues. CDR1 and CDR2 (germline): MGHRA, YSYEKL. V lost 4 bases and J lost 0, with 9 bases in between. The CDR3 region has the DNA TGCGCCAGCAGCCCCCGGACCGCAACTAATGAAAAACTGTTTTTT. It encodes CASSPRTATNEKLFF.

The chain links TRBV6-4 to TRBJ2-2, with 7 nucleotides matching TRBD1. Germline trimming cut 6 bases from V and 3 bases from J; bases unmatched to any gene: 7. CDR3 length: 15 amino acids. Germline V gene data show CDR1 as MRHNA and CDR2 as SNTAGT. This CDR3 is CASSSGQGDTGELFF. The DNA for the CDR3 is TGTGCCAGCAGCTCTGGGCAGGGGGACACCGGGGAGCTGTTTTTT.

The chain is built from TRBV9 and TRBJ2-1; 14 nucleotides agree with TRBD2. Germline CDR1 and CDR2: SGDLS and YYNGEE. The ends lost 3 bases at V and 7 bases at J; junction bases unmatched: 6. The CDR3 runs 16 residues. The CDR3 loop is CASSGLAGGGRNEQFF. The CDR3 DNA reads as TGTGCCAGCAGCGGACTAGCGGGAGGGGGTAGGAATGAGCAGTTCTTC.

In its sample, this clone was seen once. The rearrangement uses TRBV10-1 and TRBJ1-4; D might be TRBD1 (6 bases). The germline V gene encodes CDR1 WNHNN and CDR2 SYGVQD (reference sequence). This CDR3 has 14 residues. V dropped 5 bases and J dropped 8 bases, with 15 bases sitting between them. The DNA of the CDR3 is TGCGCCAGCAGTCCCCTTCGGGGGACAGAAAAACTGTTTTTT. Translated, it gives CASSPLRGTEKLFF.

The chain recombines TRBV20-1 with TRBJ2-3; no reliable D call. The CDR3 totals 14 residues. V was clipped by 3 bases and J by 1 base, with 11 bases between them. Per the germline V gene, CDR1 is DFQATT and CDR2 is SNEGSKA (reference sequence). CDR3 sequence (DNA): TGCAGTGCTAGTTCCTCCCTAGGCACAGATACGCAGTATTTT. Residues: CSASSSLGTDTQYF.

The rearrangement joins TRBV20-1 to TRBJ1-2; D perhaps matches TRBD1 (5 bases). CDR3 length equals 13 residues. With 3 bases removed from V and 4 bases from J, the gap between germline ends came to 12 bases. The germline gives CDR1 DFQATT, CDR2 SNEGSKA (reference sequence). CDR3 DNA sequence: TGCAGTGCTAGTGACCAGGGCCCCTATGGCTACACCTTC. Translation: CSASDQGPYGYTF.

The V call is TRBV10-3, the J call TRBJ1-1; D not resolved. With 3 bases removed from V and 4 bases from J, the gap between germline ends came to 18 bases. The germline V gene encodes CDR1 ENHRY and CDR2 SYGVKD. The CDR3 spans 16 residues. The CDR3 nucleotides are TGTGCCATCAGTGACCTATCCGACGGACCACCCACTGAAGCTTTCTTT. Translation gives CAISDLSDGPPTEAFF.

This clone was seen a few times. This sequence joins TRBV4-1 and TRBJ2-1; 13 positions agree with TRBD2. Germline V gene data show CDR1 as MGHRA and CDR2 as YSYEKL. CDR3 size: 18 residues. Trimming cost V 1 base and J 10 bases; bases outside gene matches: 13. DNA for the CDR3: TGCGCCAGCAGCCAAGTCCCCTCACTAGCGGGGGGGCCGGGGGAGCAGTTCTTC. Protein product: CASSQVPSLAGGPGEQFF.

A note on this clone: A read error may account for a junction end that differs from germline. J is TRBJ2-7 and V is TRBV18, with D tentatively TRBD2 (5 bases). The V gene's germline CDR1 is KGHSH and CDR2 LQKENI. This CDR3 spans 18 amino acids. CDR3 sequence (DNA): TGTGCCAGCTCCCCACGGGGTAGACCAGACTCGGCCCGCTACGAGCAGTACTTC. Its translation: CASSPRGRPDSARYEQYF.

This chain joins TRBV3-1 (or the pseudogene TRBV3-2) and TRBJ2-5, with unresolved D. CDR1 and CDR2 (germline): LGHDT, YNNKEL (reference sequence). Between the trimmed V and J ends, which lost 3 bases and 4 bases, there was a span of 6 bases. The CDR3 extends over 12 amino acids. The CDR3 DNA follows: TGTGCCAGCAGCCAGGGTCCAGAGACCCAGTACTTC. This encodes CASSQGPETQYF.

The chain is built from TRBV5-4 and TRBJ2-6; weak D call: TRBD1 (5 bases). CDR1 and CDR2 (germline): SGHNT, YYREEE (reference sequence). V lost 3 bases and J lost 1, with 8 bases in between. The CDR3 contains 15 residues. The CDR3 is CASSYSGSGANVLTF. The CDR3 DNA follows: TGTGCCAGCAGCTATTCAGGGTCTGGGGCCAACGTCCTGACTTTC.

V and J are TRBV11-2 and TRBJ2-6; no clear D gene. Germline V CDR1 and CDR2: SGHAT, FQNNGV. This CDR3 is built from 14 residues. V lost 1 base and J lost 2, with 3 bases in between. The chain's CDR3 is CASSLAAGANVLTF. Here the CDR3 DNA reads TGTGCCAGCAGCTTAGCCGCTGGGGCCAACGTCCTGACTTTC.

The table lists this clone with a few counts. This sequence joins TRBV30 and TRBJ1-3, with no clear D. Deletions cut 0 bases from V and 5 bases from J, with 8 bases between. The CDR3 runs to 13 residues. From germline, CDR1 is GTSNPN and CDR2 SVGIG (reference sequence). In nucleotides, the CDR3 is TGTGCCTGGAGTGTTAATTGGCGAAACACCATATATTTT. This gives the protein CAWSVNWRNTIYF.

The CDR3 spells CASSQSSYGYTF. CDR3 DNA sequence: TGTGCCAGCAGTCAATCATCCTATGGCTACACCTTC. The chain recombines TRBV25-1 with TRBJ1-2, with D unresolved. CDR3 length equals 12 residues. Germline V gives CDR1 MGHDK, CDR2 SYGVNS. V was trimmed by 5 bases and J by 4 bases, leaving 8 bases between them.

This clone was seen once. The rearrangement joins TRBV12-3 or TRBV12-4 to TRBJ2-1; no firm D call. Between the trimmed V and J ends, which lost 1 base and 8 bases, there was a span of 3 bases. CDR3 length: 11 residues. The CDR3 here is CASSLGYEQFF. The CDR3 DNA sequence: TGTGCCAGCAGTTTAGGCTATGAGCAGTTCTTC.